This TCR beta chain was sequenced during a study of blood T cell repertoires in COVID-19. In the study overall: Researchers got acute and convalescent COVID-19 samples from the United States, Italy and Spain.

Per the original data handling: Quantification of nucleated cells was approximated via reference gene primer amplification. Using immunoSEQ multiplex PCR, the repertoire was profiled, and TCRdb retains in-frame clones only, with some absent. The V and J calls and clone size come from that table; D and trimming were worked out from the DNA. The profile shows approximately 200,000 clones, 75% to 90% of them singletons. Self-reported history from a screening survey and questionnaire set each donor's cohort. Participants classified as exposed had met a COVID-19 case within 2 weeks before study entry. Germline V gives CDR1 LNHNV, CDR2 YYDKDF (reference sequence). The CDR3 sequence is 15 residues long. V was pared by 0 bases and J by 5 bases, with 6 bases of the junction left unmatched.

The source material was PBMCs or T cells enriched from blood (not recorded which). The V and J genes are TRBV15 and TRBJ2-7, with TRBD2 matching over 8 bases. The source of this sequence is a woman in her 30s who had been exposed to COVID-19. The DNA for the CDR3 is TGTGCCACCAGCAGAGATCCCGGGGGGGTGGACGAGCAGTACTTC. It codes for CATSRDPGGVDEQYF.